This T cell receptor beta chain was sequenced in a study of cytomegalovirus exposure and HLA in healthy donors. This CDR3 has 14 amino acids. The germline CDR1 and CDR2 sequences are SGHRS and YFSETQ. J was trimmed by 6 bases and V by 5 bases; bases with no gene match: 3. This clone was detected only once. What it recognizes is unknown. Study observations and caveats: Researchers counted 164 TCR beta chains as cytomegalovirus-associated. With high specificity and sensitivity, the classifier reportedly diagnosed cytomegalovirus status. That first-cohort TCR clusters tended to co-occur in the 100 to 150 validation repertoires was found in a later analysis. Rarity held for most TCR sequences, but there were some public TCRs that occurred in many donors.

Measured with immunoSEQ multiplex PCR; TCRdb has only the in-frame clones, and not every one. The sample holds approximately 70,000 clones, 94% seen once. Sequenced input: PBMCs. The TCR originated in a woman aged 18-35 years in good health and CMV-seronegative. The chain joins TRBV5-1 to TRBJ2-2, with TRBD2 matching over 11 bases. The CDR3 DNA reads as TGCGCCAGCAGGCCTAGCGGGGGGTCCGGGGAGCTGTTTTTT. Translating it yields CASRPSGGSGELFF.